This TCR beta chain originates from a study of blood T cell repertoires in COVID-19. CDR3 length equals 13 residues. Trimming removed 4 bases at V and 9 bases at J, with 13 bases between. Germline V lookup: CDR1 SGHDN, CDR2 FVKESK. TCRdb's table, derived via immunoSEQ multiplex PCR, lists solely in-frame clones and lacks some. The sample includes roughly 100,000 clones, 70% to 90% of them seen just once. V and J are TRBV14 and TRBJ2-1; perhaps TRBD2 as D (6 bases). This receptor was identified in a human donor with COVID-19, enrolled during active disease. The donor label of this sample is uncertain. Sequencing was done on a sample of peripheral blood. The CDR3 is CASSLSGGSEQFF. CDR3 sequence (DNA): TGTGCCAGCAGCCTCTCTGGAGGGAGTGAGCAGTTCTTC.